This TCR beta chain was sequenced for a study of shared clonotypes between healthy human individuals. Study information: With ages of 18 to 49, the donors were two women and a few men. General study points: Incompleteness in sorted-subset sequencing, despite large depth, was shown by rarefaction. The study generally estimated greater richness for naive than memory subsets.

The naive CD8 subset, CD45RO-negative cells positively selected for CCR7, excluded terminally differentiated effector memory CD45RA+ cells. Trimming shortened V by 0 bases and J by 3 bases, and 25 bases separated the two germline ends. Germline CDR1 reads SGHRS; CDR2 reads YFSETQ. The CDR3 totals 19 residues. Profiling relied on immunoSEQ multiplex PCR, and the TCRdb table lists in-frame clones only, not all of them. The top ten hold about 0.21% of the sample, which has fewer than 850,000 clones, around 96% seen once. Comments on this clone: What it binds is not known.

The sample was naive CD8+ T cells sorted from blood. This clonotype originated in a man aged 25 to 45 in good health. The V gene is TRBV5-1, the J gene TRBJ2-7; D may be TRBD1 or TRBD2 (5 bases each). The CDR3 protein is CASSLVVSSEGSLFYEQYF. CDR3 DNA sequence: TGCGCCAGCAGCTTGGTGGTGTCTTCCGAGGGGAGCCTTTTCTACGAGCAGTACTTC.